This TCR beta chain stems from a study of tumor T cells in aggressive B-cell lymphoma. The V end was cut by 4 bases, the J end by 5 bases, with 11 bases between. The CDR3 contains 12 residues. Germline V gene data show CDR1 as GTSNPN and CDR2 as SVGIG (reference sequence). Sequenced by immunoSEQ multiplex PCR; TCRdb stores in-frame clones only, minus some. The sample shows about 700 clones, 85% to 90% of them seen only once. The TCR was taken from an adult with diffuse large B cell lymphoma. Specimen: tumor tissue. The V and J genes are TRBV30 and TRBJ1-1, with TRBD1 as a possible D gene (6 bases). CDR3 in amino acids: CAWTRGKTEAFF. In DNA, the CDR3 is TGTGCCTGGACGAGGGGGAAGACTGAAGCTTTCTTT. The full variable domain, with the rest looked up from reference TRBV30 and TRBJ1-1, is SQTIHQWPATLVQPVGSPLSLECTVEGTSNPNLYWYRQAAGRGLQLLFYSVGIGQISSEVPQNLSASRPQDRQFILSSKKLLLSDSGFYLCAWTRGKTEAFFGQGTRLTVV.